One and the same sample provided the 30 T cell receptor beta chains below, sequenced in a study of shared T cell receptors in the human thymus. Using immunoSEQ multiplex PCR, the repertoire was profiled, and TCRdb retains in-frame clones only, with some absent. The data show fewer than 700,000 clones, roughly 90% seen once. The data were also submitted as part of a second study, on human thymus T cells.

The sequenced sample was thymocytes. These receptors all come from a boy younger than two with a congenital heart defect.

This clone has only one observation. This chain connects TRBV11-2 to TRBJ2-7, with D perhaps TRBD2 (6 bases). CDR1 is SGHAT, CDR2 FQNNGV, per germline. This CDR3 has 15 amino acids. Trimming took 5 bases from V and 4 from J, leaving 18 bases between them. This CDR3 is CASSSPPGDFYEQYF. The CDR3 region has the DNA TGTGCCAGCAGCAGCCCCCCGGGAGATTTTTACGAGCAGTACTTC.

The DNA for the CDR3 is TGTGCCTGGAGTGTACGCGGGGCAACTAATGAAAAACTGTTTTTT. It yields the protein CAWSVRGATNEKLFF. The V call is TRBV30, the J call TRBJ1-4; no reliable D call. V gave up 0 bases and J gave up 0 bases, with 8 bases separating them. Germline V gene data show CDR1 as GTSNPN and CDR2 as SVGIG (reference sequence). The CDR3 has 15 residues.

The V and J genes are TRBV6-5 and TRBJ2-7, with D possibly being TRBD2 (6 bases). The CDR3 runs to 14 residues. CDR1 and CDR2 from the germline V gene are MNHEY and SVGAGI. The ends were cut back, 0 bases at V and 9 bases at J, with 15 bases in the middle. The CDR3 sequence is CASSYSEGPTGQYF. In DNA, the CDR3 is TGTGCCAGCAGTTACTCGGAGGGCCCGACGGGGCAGTACTTC.

The chain couples TRBV5-1 to TRBJ2-7, with TRBD2 identical over 8 bases. The germline gives CDR1 SGHRS, CDR2 YFSETQ. The CDR3 extends over 17 amino acids. Germline trimming cut 0 bases from V and 0 bases from J; bases unmatched to any gene: 8. The CDR3 loop reads CASSLAGSGASSYEQYF. The CDR3 nucleotides are TGCGCCAGCAGCTTGGCCGGTAGCGGGGCGAGCTCCTACGAGCAGTACTTC.

V is TRBV29-1 and J is TRBJ1-1; 8 bases fit TRBD1. CDR1 and CDR2 (germline): SQVTM, ANQGSEA. This CDR3 comprises 14 residues. V was pared by 4 bases and J by 5 bases, with 9 bases of the junction left unmatched. The CDR3 sequence is CSVVARGQETEAFF. The CDR3 DNA reads as TGCAGCGTTGTTGCCAGGGGGCAGGAGACTGAAGCTTTCTTT.

This rearrangement joins TRBV27 to TRBJ1-2; 8 positions agree with TRBD1. In germline, CDR1 is MNHEY, CDR2 SMNVEV (reference sequence). The V and J ends lost 4 bases and 7 bases, in that order; junction bases with no gene match: 2. CDR3 length: 12 residues. Here the CDR3 reads CASSSDRGGYTF. CDR3 in DNA: TGTGCCAGCAGTTCCGACAGGGGTGGCTACACCTTC.

This chain joins TRBV28 and TRBJ2-7; TRBD2 matches at 9 bases. The CDR3 spans 15 residues. Losses at the gene ends were 6 bases for V and 3 bases for J; bases not matched to a gene: 9. The germline gives CDR1 MDHEN, CDR2 SYDVKM. CDR3 in amino acids: CASRSSGSGSYEQYF. CDR3 in DNA: TGTGCCAGCAGGTCATCGGGTAGCGGGAGCTACGAGCAGTACTTC.

The genes are TRBV7-9 and TRBJ2-5; a weak D match, TRBD2 (5 bases). The V and J ends lost 5 bases and 5 bases respectively, with 18 bases between them. Germline V CDR1 and CDR2: SEHNR, FQNEAQ (reference sequence). The length of the CDR3 is 15 residues. CDR3 sequence (DNA): TGTGCCAGCAGCGGGCTAACGTGGCGAGGGGAGACCCAGTACTTC. Residues: CASSGLTWRGETQYF.

V gene TRBV28 combines with J gene TRBJ2-3, with TRBD1 matching 10 bases. Germline trimming cut 5 bases from V and 1 base from J; bases unmatched to any gene: 3. The CDR3 consists of 15 residues. CDR1 and CDR2 (germline): MDHEN, SYDVKM. CDR3 sequence: CASSPGTGGTDTQYF. As DNA, the CDR3 is TGTGCCAGCAGTCCCGGGACAGGGGGCACAGATACGCAGTATTTT.

This rearrangement joins TRBV28 to TRBJ2-2; 12 nucleotides align to TRBD2. The junction had 2 bases not matched to a gene; V was cut back by 5 bases and J by 4 bases. The CDR3 sequence is 15 residues long. Germline V gene data show CDR1 as MDHEN and CDR2 as SYDVKM. The CDR3 is CASSRLAGATGELFF. The CDR3 DNA reads as TGTGCCAGCAGTCGACTAGCGGGAGCCACCGGGGAGCTGTTTTTT.

This chain uses TRBV29-1 with TRBJ2-7; 8 positions match TRBD1. Germline V gene lookup returns CDR1 SQVTM and CDR2 ANQGSEA. The CDR3 is 16 residues long. V shed 7 bases and J 5 bases; nucleotides not matched to a gene: 19. In DNA form, the CDR3 reads TGCAGCGCAACCCTCGCTCTGGGCCAGGGGGCCCACGAGCAGTACTTC. Its translation: CSATLALGQGAHEQYF.

As concerns this clone: The sample holds other DNA sequences that translate to the same CDR3. V gene TRBV27 combines with J gene TRBJ1-1, with TRBD1 matching 7 bases. V lost 4 bases and J lost 2; bases outside the gene matches: 7. CDR1 is MNHEY and CDR2 is SMNVEV in the germline V gene (reference sequence). CDR3 length equals 15 residues. The CDR3 region is CASSSRTGKNTEAFF. The CDR3 region has the DNA TGTGCCAGCAGTTCTCGGACAGGAAAAAACACTGAAGCTTTCTTT.

This chain joins TRBV30 and TRBJ2-1; 9 positions match TRBD2. The CDR3 is 14 amino acids. Germline loops: CDR1 GTSNPN, CDR2 SVGIG (reference sequence). J gave up 5 bases and V 2 bases, and 4 bases lay outside the gene matches. As DNA, the CDR3 is TGTGCCTGGAGTCTAGGACTAGCGAACAATGAGCAGTTCTTC. It yields the protein CAWSLGLANNEQFF.

The J gene is TRBJ2-7, the V gene TRBV27; D is possibly TRBD2 (6 bases). Germline loops: CDR1 MNHEY, CDR2 SMNVEV (reference sequence). Trimming stripped 1 base from V and 3 bases from J, with 13 bases between. This CDR3 comprises 15 residues. The CDR3 loop is CASSLFPAGLYEQYF. CDR3 nucleotide sequence: TGTGCCAGCAGTTTATTTCCAGCGGGCCTCTACGAGCAGTACTTC.

This clone was observed a single time. The chain carries TRBV5-4 and TRBJ1-6; D is unclear. The V gene lost 2 bases and the J gene lost 8 bases, with 11 bases spanning the gap. CDR3 length: 14 amino acids. From germline, CDR1 is SGHNT and CDR2 YYREEE (reference sequence). This chain's CDR3 is CASSFGAVDSPLHF. The CDR3 nucleotides are TGTGCCAGCAGCTTTGGAGCCGTTGATTCACCCCTCCACTTT.

This chain uses TRBV4-1 with TRBJ2-3; 7 nucleotides match TRBD1. The CDR3 spans 16 residues. Losses at the gene ends were 4 bases for V and 2 bases for J; bases not matched to a gene: 9. Germline-derived CDR1 and CDR2 are MGHRA and YSYEKL. The CDR3 nucleotides are TGCGCCAGCAGCCCAGGACAGGAGCTATACACAGATACGCAGTATTTT. Its translation is CASSPGQELYTDTQYF.

The chain couples TRBV2 to TRBJ1-2, with 9 positions matching TRBD1. The CDR3 is 14 amino acids. With 7 bases clipped from V and 5 bases from J, the junction kept 8 bases outside the gene matches. Germline values: CDR1 SNHLY, CDR2 FYNNEI. CDR3 in amino acids: CASNQGQGHYGYTF. The CDR3 DNA sequence: TGTGCCAGCAATCAGGGACAGGGTCATTATGGCTACACCTTC. The complete variable domain, with remaining parts taken from reference TRBV2 and TRBJ1-2, reads EPEVTQTPSHQVTQMGQEVILRCVPISNHLYFYWYRQILGQKVEFLVSFYNNEISEKSEIFDDQFSVERPDGSNFTLKIRSTKLEDSAMYFCASNQGQGHYGYTFGSGTRLTVV.

The CDR3 region is CASSSGLYNEQFF. CDR3 sequence (DNA): TGTGCCAGCAGCTCGGGACTTTACAATGAGCAGTTCTTC. This sequence joins TRBV7-9 and TRBJ2-1, with a weak D call TRBD2 (6 bases). Per the germline V gene, CDR1 is SEHNR and CDR2 is FQNEAQ (reference sequence). This CDR3 is built from 13 residues. Deletions cut 4 bases from V and 4 bases from J, with 8 bases between.

J is TRBJ1-2 and V is TRBV10-3; TRBD1 might be the D (6 bases). There are 12 residues in the CDR3. V shed 4 bases and J shed 7 bases, with 10 bases lying between them. The germline V gene encodes CDR1 ENHRY and CDR2 SYGVKD. The CDR3 DNA reads TGTGCCATCAGTGGTGCCAGGGGTGGCTACACCTTC. It yields the protein CAISGARGGYTF.

V is TRBV18 and J is TRBJ2-1; the D gene is possibly TRBD1 (6 bases). Germline CDR1 KGHSH, CDR2 LQKENI. The CDR3 is 16 residues long. With 0 bases removed from V and 5 bases from J, the gap between germline ends came to 14 bases. CDR3 sequence reads: CASSPPGRGTDNEQFF. The DNA for the CDR3 is TGTGCCAGCTCACCACCGGGCAGGGGCACCGACAATGAGCAGTTCTTC.

This clone was observed a single time. This CDR3 is CSASEGQPQHF. The CDR3 bases are TGCAGTGCTAGTGAGGGACAGCCCCAGCATTTT. The J gene is TRBJ1-5, the V gene TRBV20-1; D unresolved. Germline values: CDR1 DFQATT, CDR2 SNEGSKA (reference sequence). Trimming removed 3 bases at V and 7 bases at J, with 7 bases between. This CDR3 has 11 amino acids.

This chain links TRBV6-4 with TRBJ2-1, with 7 bases aligning to TRBD2. The J segment lost 5 bases and the V segment lost 6 bases, leaving 10 bases of the junction unmatched. The germline V gene encodes CDR1 MRHNA and CDR2 SNTAGT. This CDR3 contains 15 residues. CDR3 sequence reads: CASSQDGGTNNEQFF. The CDR3 DNA is TGTGCCAGCAGCCAGGACGGGGGGACCAACAATGAGCAGTTCTTC.

This rearrangement joins TRBV4-3 to TRBJ2-1; D possibly corresponds to TRBD2 (7 bases). Germline V CDR1 and CDR2: LGHNA, YSLEER. V was shortened by 5 bases and J by 1 base, with 21 bases between the two germline ends. The CDR3 spans 18 residues. The CDR3 protein is CASSKRGGGSGSYNEQFF. CDR3 DNA: TGCGCCAGCAGCAAAAGAGGGGGTGGTAGCGGGTCCTACAATGAGCAGTTCTTC.

The chain has TRBV5-6 and TRBJ2-5; TRBD1 matches at 7 bases. V was clipped by 4 bases and J by 3 bases; unmatched bases: 3. The germline V gene encodes CDR1 SGHDT and CDR2 YYEEEE. The CDR3 consists of 13 residues. CDR3 region: CASSPGTEETQYF. The CDR3 coding sequence is TGTGCCAGCAGCCCCGGGACAGAAGAGACCCAGTACTTC. Complete variable domain (other parts from reference TRBV5-6 and TRBJ2-5): DAGVTQSPTHLIKTRGQQVTLRCSPKSGHDTVSWYQQALGQGPQFIFQYYEEEERQRGNFPDRFSGHQFPNYSSELNVNALLLGDSALYLCASSPGTEETQYFGPGTRLLVL.

This rearrangement joins TRBV5-8 to TRBJ1-1; TRBD1 might be the D (5 bases). Germline CDR1 SGHTS, CDR2 YDEGEE. There are 13 residues in the CDR3. Between the trimmed V and J ends, which lost 1 base and 5 bases, there was a span of 9 bases. CDR3 sequence (DNA): TGTGCCAGCAGCTTGCTGGGGCGGACTGAAGCTTTCTTT. As protein: CASSLLGRTEAFF.

The CDR3 loop is CASSQALTGLRSYNEQFF. CDR3 nucleotide sequence: TGTGCCAGCAGCCAAGCCTTAACGGGACTCAGATCATACAATGAGCAGTTCTTC. The chain combines TRBV14 with TRBJ2-1, with D maybe TRBD2 (6 bases). The V gene lost 1 base and the J gene lost 4 bases, with 20 bases spanning the gap. Germline V lookup: CDR1 SGHDN, CDR2 FVKESK. This CDR3 is built from 18 residues.

This sequence joins TRBV14 and TRBJ2-7; 8 bases are shared with TRBD2. With 1 base clipped from V and 1 base from J, the junction kept 12 bases outside the gene matches. In germline, CDR1 is SGHDN, CDR2 FVKESK. The CDR3 contains 18 residues. The CDR3 loop reads CASSQGLESSGSSYEQYF. The CDR3 DNA reads TGTGCCAGCAGCCAAGGGTTAGAAAGCAGCGGGAGTTCCTACGAGCAGTACTTC.

This clone was picked up a small number of times. This chain connects TRBV18 to TRBJ2-1, with 11 positions matching TRBD2. Germline values: CDR1 KGHSH, CDR2 LQKENI. V was clipped by 3 bases and J by 7 bases; unmatched bases: 14. This CDR3 comprises 18 residues. The CDR3 region is CASSPVGIAGGPGNEQFF. For the CDR3, the DNA is TGTGCCAGCTCACCCGTTGGAATAGCGGGAGGGCCGGGAAATGAGCAGTTCTTC.

This clone was seen just once. The rearrangement links TRBV11-3 to TRBJ2-7; no firm D call. CDR3 length equals 13 residues. Germline CDR1 SGHNT, CDR2 YENEEA. Deletions cut 1 base from V and 2 bases from J, with 6 bases between. The CDR3 DNA is TGTGCCAGCAGCTTAGCGGTTACCTACGAGCAGTACTTC. It translates to CASSLAVTYEQYF.

The J gene is TRBJ1-2, the V gene TRBV28, with 7 nucleotides matching TRBD1. This CDR3 has 11 amino acids. V lost 8 bases to trimming and J lost 4 bases; unmatched junction nucleotides: 1. CDR1 MDHEN and CDR2 SYDVKM come from the germline V gene. The DNA of the CDR3 is TGTGCCAGCCGGACAGGCTATGGCTACACCTTC. Translation gives CASRTGYGYTF.